This T cell receptor beta chain was identified during a study of T cell changes during pregnancy in multiple sclerosis. Libraries were prepared by immunoSEQ multiplex PCR; TCRdb keeps only in-frame clonotypes and omits some of them. This table holds around 66,000 clones, 91% found once. This CDR3 spans 13 amino acids. This chain connects TRBV21-1 to TRBJ2-3; TRBD1 was called by the table and not checked on the DNA. TRBV21-1 is a pseudogene segment. The receptor comes from a female donor in good health, enrolled as a control in a pregnancy study. The source material was peripheral blood, sampled in the third trimester of pregnancy. The CDR3 protein is CASSYFQGDTQYF. The CDR3 coding sequence is TGTGCCAGCAGCTATTTCCAGGGGGATACGCAGTATTTT.